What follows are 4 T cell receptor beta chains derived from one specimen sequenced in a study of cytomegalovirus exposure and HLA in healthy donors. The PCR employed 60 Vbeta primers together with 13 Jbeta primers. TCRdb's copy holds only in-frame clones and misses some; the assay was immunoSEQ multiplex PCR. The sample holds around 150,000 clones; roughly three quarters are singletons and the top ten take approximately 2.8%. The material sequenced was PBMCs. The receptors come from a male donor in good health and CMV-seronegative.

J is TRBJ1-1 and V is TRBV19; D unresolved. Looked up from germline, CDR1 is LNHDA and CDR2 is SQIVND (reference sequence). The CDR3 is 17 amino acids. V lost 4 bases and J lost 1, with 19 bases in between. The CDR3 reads CASSTRAVSGSNTEAFF. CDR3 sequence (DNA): TGTGCCAGTAGTACCCGGGCCGTCTCGGGGTCGAACACTGAAGCTTTCTTT.

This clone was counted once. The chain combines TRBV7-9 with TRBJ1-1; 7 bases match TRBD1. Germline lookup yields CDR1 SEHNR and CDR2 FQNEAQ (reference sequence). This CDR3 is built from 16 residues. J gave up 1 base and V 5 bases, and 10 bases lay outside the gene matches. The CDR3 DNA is TGTGCCAGCAGCCCCGGGACAGCCCTGCGGAACACTGAAGCTTTCTTT. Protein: CASSPGTALRNTEAFF.

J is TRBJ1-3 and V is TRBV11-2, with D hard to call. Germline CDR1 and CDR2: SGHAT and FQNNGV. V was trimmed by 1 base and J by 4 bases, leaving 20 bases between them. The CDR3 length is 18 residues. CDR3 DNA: TGTGCCAGCAGCTTAGCGCGGGGAAGGATTCAATCGGGAAACACCATATATTTT. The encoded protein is CASSLARGRIQSGNTIYF.

The CDR3: CASSPASGVETQYF. CDR3 in DNA: TGTGCCAGCAGCCCGGCTAGCGGGGTAGAGACCCAGTACTTC. V usage is TRBV7-9 and J usage is TRBJ2-5; 9 bases match TRBD2. Germline CDR1 reads SEHNR; CDR2 reads FQNEAQ (reference sequence). CDR3 size: 14 residues. V lost 5 bases and J lost 4; bases outside the gene matches: 5.